These T cell receptor beta chains were read from a single sample in a study of control samples from healthy donors and cancer patients. Clones were read by immunoSEQ multiplex PCR, and TCRdb kept only the in-frame ones, dropping some. This sample yields around 150,000 clones, of which roughly 89% are seen a single time; less than 5.5% belongs to the top ten. Material: blood. These receptors were collected from a man younger than 45 in good health. Each CDR3 is given with its conserved first and last residue. D genes are given only for firm matches. Size tells how often a clone was seen (once, few, many) or the class of an expanded clone, and some rows leave it out.

j_gene	d_gene	v_gene	abundance	CDR3aa	CDR3nt
TRBJ2-1	.	TRBV6-6	.	CASSYIEQVGNEQFF	TGTGCCAGCAGTTACATAGAGCAGGTTGGCAATGAGCAGTTCTTC
TRBJ2-1	TRBD2	TRBV6-5	.	CASSRLAGAYNEQFF	TGTGCCAGCAGCCGACTAGCGGGGGCCTACAATGAGCAGTTCTTC
TRBJ1-6	.	TRBV24-1	.	CATSDAWANSPLHF	TGTGCCACCAGTGATGCCTGGGCAAATTCACCCCTCCACTTT
TRBJ2-5	TRBD1	TRBV7-2	.	CASSLTGGNWETQYF	TGTGCCAGCAGCTTAACAGGGGGTAATTGGGAGACCCAGTACTTC
TRBJ2-3	TRBD1	TRBV7-6	once	CASSPGTGITDTQYF	TGTGCCAGCAGCCCCGGGACAGGGATCACAGATACGCAGTATTTT
TRBJ2-1	TRBD2	TRBV24-1	.	CATSEPGLAADEQFF	TGTGCCACCAGTGAACCGGGACTAGCTGCGGATGAGCAGTTCTTC
TRBJ1-4	.	TRBV19	.	CASTYLGSNEKLFF	TGTGCCAGTACTTATTTGGGATCTAATGAAAAACTGTTTTTT
TRBJ1-4	.	TRBV27	.	CASSLSVQMGEKLFF	TGTGCCAGCAGTTTATCGGTCCAGATGGGTGAAAAACTGTTTTTT
TRBJ1-6	.	TRBV5-1	.	CASSLVQENSPLHF	TGCGCCAGCAGCTTGGTTCAAGAAAATTCACCCCTCCACTTT
TRBJ2-1	.	TRBV11-2	.	CASSLGAGDEQFF	TGTGCCAGCAGCTTAGGTGCCGGGGATGAGCAGTTCTTC
TRBJ1-1	.	TRBV4-3	.	CASSQAGARAFF	TGCGCCAGCAGCCAGGCAGGGGCGCGGGCTTTCTTT
TRBJ2-5	.	TRBV25-1	.	CASSGTTGLQETQYF	TGTGCCAGCAGTGGCACGACAGGCCTCCAAGAGACCCAGTACTTC
TRBJ2-6	.	TRBV10-3	.	CAISGGSGANVLTF	TGTGCCATCAGTGGAGGTAGTGGGGCCAACGTCCTGACTTTC
TRBJ2-7	.	TRBV29-1	.	CSVAGGYESYEQYF	TGCAGCGTTGCTGGCGGGTATGAATCCTACGAGCAGTACTTC
TRBJ2-5	.	TRBV15	once	CATSRDGGIETQYF	TGTGCCACCAGCAGAGATGGGGGGATAGAGACCCAGTACTTC
TRBJ2-2	.	TRBV27	.	CASSLPTVTGELFF	TGTGCCAGCAGTTTACCGACAGTTACCGGGGAGCTGTTTTTT
TRBJ2-4	TRBD1	TRBV10-3	.	CATRLGTGELLQYF	TGTGCCACCCGCCTGGGAACAGGGGAATTGCTTCAGTACTTC
TRBJ2-5	.	TRBV6-1	.	CASSELGKETQYF	TGTGCCAGCAGTGAGTTGGGTAAAGAGACCCAGTACTTC